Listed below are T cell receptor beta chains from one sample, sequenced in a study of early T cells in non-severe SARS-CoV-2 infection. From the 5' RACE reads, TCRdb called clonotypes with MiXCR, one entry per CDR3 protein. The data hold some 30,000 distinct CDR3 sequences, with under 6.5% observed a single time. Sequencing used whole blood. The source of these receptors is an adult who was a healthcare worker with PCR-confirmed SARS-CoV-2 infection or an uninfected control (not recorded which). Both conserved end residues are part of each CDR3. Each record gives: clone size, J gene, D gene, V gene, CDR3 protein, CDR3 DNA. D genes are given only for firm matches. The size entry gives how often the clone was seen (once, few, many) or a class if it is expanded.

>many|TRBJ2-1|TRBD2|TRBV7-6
CAGPSRGLGDNEQFF
TGTGCCGGCCCGTCGAGGGGACTAGGGGACAATGAGCAGTTCTTC
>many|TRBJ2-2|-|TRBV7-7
CASSLGQDTGELFF
TGTGCCAGCAGCTTGGGACAAGACACCGGGGAGCTGTTTTTT
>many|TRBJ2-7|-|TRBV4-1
CASSLGKDYEQYF
TGCGCCAGCAGCCTGGGAAAGGACTACGAGCAGTACTTC
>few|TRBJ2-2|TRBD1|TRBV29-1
CSGGQGNTGELFF
TGCAGCGGGGGACAGGGGAACACCGGGGAGCTGTTTTTT
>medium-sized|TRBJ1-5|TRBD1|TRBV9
CASSARDSRQPQHF
TGTGCCAGCAGCGCCCGGGACAGCAGACAGCCCCAGCATTTT
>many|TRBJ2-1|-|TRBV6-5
CASSSLTGVIYNEQFF
TGTGCCAGCAGTTCTCTTACGGGGGTCATTTACAATGAGCAGTTCTTC
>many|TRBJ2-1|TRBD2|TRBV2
CASTGRIAGRESSYNEQFF
TGTGCCAGCACCGGCAGGATAGCGGGGCGAGAGAGCTCCTACAATGAGCAGTTCTTC
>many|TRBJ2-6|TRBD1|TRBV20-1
CSANQGAGANVLTF
TGCAGTGCTAATCAGGGGGCTGGGGCCAACGTCCTGACTTTC
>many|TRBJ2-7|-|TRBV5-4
CASSSPRNEQYF
TGTGCCAGCAGCTCCCCCAGGAACGAGCAGTACTTC
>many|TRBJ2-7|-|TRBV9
CASSVEGSSYEQYF
TGTGCCAGCAGCGTAGAGGGCAGTTCCTACGAGCAGTACTTC
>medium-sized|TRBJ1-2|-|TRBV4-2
CASSQDLSPGSSQEKNTF
TGTGCCAGCAGCCAAGATCTGTCACCGGGGAGTTCCCAGGAGAAGAACACCTTC